This T cell receptor (beta chain) was documented in a study of CD8 T cells in Susac syndrome. Broader study findings: An acknowledgment was made by the study that its TCR sequencing and HLA analysis involved relatively few individuals.

With random hexamers, about 0.5 to 1 ug RNA was reverse transcribed. TCRdb recomputed calls from the immunoSEQ multiplex PCR reads with MiXCR, one row per CDR3 protein. This sample carries under 80,000 distinct CDR3 sequences, about 95% of them seen once, and the ten largest clones take approximately 0.4%. This clonotype has just a few counts. Its antigen is still unknown. The receptor was isolated from a human donor with multiple sclerosis. Input material: CD8+ T cells from PBMCs.

In DNA, the CDR3 is TGTGCCAGCAGCTTCGGCTACGAGCAGTACTTC. Residues: CASSFGYEQYF. The rearrangement uses TRBV5-4 and TRBJ2-7; no clear D gene. Germline V gene lookup returns CDR1 SGHNT and CDR2 YYREEE (reference sequence). V lost 2 bases to trimming and J lost 3 bases, with 3 bases between them. The CDR3 has 11 amino acids.